The next 23 T cell receptor beta chains were all read from a single sample in a study of molecular identifiers for immune sequencing clone quantification. TCRdb recomputed calls from the PCR reads with MiXCR, one row per CDR3 protein. The repertoire includes over 600,000 distinct CDR3 sequences, around 20% of them detected once, and 0.85% sits in the top ten. Sequencing was performed on naive CD8+ T cells from blood, with Jurkat cell RNA spiked in. The subset: FACS-sorted CD8+CD4-CCR7+CD45RA+ naive T cells. These receptors all stem from a human donor in good health. Some libraries in this study had Jurkat cell RNA spiked in.

This clonotype was detected many times. The genes are TRBV20-1 and TRBJ2-1; TRBD2 matches 10 bases. J was trimmed by 5 bases and V by 5 bases; bases with no gene match: 6. The CDR3 loop spans 14 amino acids. CDR1 is DFQATT, CDR2 SNEGSKA, per germline (reference sequence). The CDR3 DNA reads TGCAGTGCTGCCGGGACTAGCGAAAACAATGAGCAGTTCTTC. It codes for CSAAGTSENNEQFF.

V gene TRBV12-3 or TRBV12-4 combines with J gene TRBJ2-2; 11 bases are a match to TRBD2. The CDR3 has 15 residues. J lost 7 bases, V lost 8 bases, and 9 bases had no gene match. The CDR3 DNA follows: TGTGCCAGCGGCTTAGCGGGGGGGCCGGGCGGGGAGCTGTTTTTT. Its protein is CASGLAGGPGGELFF.

V usage is TRBV4-1 and J usage is TRBJ2-5, with D possibly being TRBD2 (5 bases). Trimming took off 2 bases at V and 5 bases at J, with 9 bases between the two ends. Germline V gives CDR1 MGHRA, CDR2 YSYEKL. This CDR3 region has 13 residues. CDR3 residues: CASSQTGSETQYF. Written as DNA, the CDR3 is TGCGCCAGCAGCCAAACGGGGTCGGAGACCCAGTACTTC.

With regard to this clonotype: Just one base apart from a much larger clone, this may be a read error. The chain recombines TRBV4-1 with TRBJ2-5, with 10 positions matching TRBD2. With V trimmed by 5 bases and J by 2 bases, 5 bases remained unmatched. CDR1 MGHRA and CDR2 YSYEKL come from the germline V gene. The CDR3 sequence is 15 residues long. The CDR3 sequence is CASSCIAGGQETQYF. The CDR3 DNA reads TGCGCCAGCAGCTGCATAGCGGGGGGACAAGAGACCCAGTACTTC.

This clonotype was found a few times. J is TRBJ2-7 and V is TRBV7-2, with TRBD1 matching 10 bases. CDR1 and CDR2 (germline): SGHTA, FQGNSA. The V and J ends lost 3 bases and 4 bases, in that order; junction bases with no gene match: 9. The CDR3 spans 16 residues. For the CDR3, the DNA is TGTGCCAGCAGCTTTCCCGGGACAGGGGTCGGTTACGAGCAGTACTTC. It yields the protein CASSFPGTGVGYEQYF.

The chain links TRBV7-3 to TRBJ2-1; weak D call: TRBD1 (5 bases). Germline CDR1 and CDR2: SGHTA and FQGTGA. This CDR3 has 13 residues. The V gene lost 2 bases and the J gene lost 6 bases, with 8 bases spanning the gap. For the CDR3, the DNA is TGTGCCAGCAGCTTAGACAGTACCAATGAGCAGTTCTTC. Amino acid sequence: CASSLDSTNEQFF.

This clonotype came up many times. The chain has TRBV6-1 and TRBJ1-2, with D maybe TRBD1 (5 bases). The CDR3 length is 11 residues. CDR1 is MNHNS, CDR2 SASEGT, per germline. Trimming pared 3 bases from V and 10 bases from J, leaving 9 bases between. The CDR3 DNA follows: TGTGCCAGCAGTGAGGGACCCATCTACACCTTC. Translated: CASSEGPIYTF.

This clonotype was recorded many times. This chain's CDR3 is CSVGGGGLNIQYF. As DNA, the CDR3 is TGCAGCGTTGGAGGCGGGGGTTTAAACATTCAGTACTTC. This chain links TRBV29-1 with TRBJ2-4, with TRBD2 identical over 7 bases. The CDR3 spans 13 residues. V lost 4 bases and J lost 6; bases outside the gene matches: 6. Germline V gene data show CDR1 as SQVTM and CDR2 as ANQGSEA.

As to this clonotype: A much larger clonotype is one base distant, so this may be a read error. The CDR3, as DNA: TGTGCCAGCGGCCCCGGGACAGGGCAAGAGCAGTACTTC. This encodes CASGPGTGQEQYF. V gene TRBV5-3 combines with J gene TRBJ2-7, with 9 nucleotides matching TRBD1. TRBV5-3 is placed among ORFs of uncertain function. J was trimmed by 7 bases and V by 8 bases; bases with no gene match: 10. This CDR3 is 13 amino acids long.

This clonotype was detected ten times or more. This chain connects TRBV24-1 to TRBJ1-5, with D hard to call. Deletions cut 5 bases from V and 7 bases from J, with 11 bases between. Germline V gene sequence: CDR1 KGHDR, CDR2 SFDVKD. The CDR3 is 13 amino acids. In DNA form, the CDR3 reads TGTGCCACCAGTGTCGGGCTAGGACAGCCCCAGCATTTT. Protein product: CATSVGLGQPQHF.

Many counts were recorded for this clonotype. The genes are TRBV7-9 and TRBJ2-5; 8 nucleotides align to TRBD1. Germline values: CDR1 SEHNR, CDR2 FQNEAQ (reference sequence). V shed 4 bases and J 5 bases; nucleotides not matched to a gene: 6. The CDR3 sequence is 14 residues long. CDR3 protein: CASSSYRGIETQYF. For the CDR3, the DNA is TGTGCCAGCAGCTCATACAGGGGGATTGAGACCCAGTACTTC.

This clonotype was recorded at least ten times. The rearrangement links TRBV4-3 to TRBJ1-5, with D maybe TRBD1 (6 bases). V was cut by 0 bases and J by 1 base, with 10 bases left in between. CDR1 is LGHNA and CDR2 is YSLEER in the germline V gene. The CDR3 is made up of 16 amino acids. The CDR3 sequence: CASSQDVRGSNQPQHF. For the CDR3, the DNA is TGCGCCAGCAGCCAAGATGTCAGGGGAAGCAATCAGCCCCAGCATTTT.

This clonotype was counted a few times. The chain carries TRBV10-2 and TRBJ2-7, with a weak D call TRBD2 (6 bases). The length of the CDR3 is 13 residues. Trimming pared 1 base from V and 7 bases from J, leaving 11 bases between. Germline lookup yields CDR1 WSHSY and CDR2 SAAADI. CDR3 sequence (DNA): TGCGCCAGCAGTGAGTTGATGGGGGGAGAGCAGTACTTC. This translates into CASSELMGGEQYF.

This clonotype was observed many times. This chain links TRBV27 with TRBJ1-6, with 7 bases that match TRBD1. This CDR3 comprises 14 residues. V shed 6 bases, J shed 7 bases, and the junction held 6 bases outside the gene matches. CDR1 and CDR2 (germline): MNHEY, SMNVEV (reference sequence). CDR3 region: CASRLQGFNSPLHF. The CDR3, as DNA: TGTGCCAGCAGATTACAGGGGTTCAATTCACCCCTCCACTTT.

This clonotype was found many times. V is TRBV7-2 and J is TRBJ1-5, with D perhaps TRBD1 (5 bases). Germline CDR1 reads SGHTA; CDR2 reads FQGNSA. Between the trimmed V and J ends, which lost 1 base and 0 bases, there was a span of 10 bases. The length of the CDR3 is 16 residues. In DNA, the CDR3 is TGTGCCAGCAGCTTAGAGGGGACCTATAGCAATCAGCCCCAGCATTTT. Amino acid sequence: CASSLEGTYSNQPQHF.

Regarding this clonotype: This may be a read error, as it is one base from a much larger clone. CDR3 coding DNA: TGTGCCAGCGGCGTAGCCACAGATACGCAGTATTTT. As protein: CASGVATDTQYF. The genes are TRBV9 and TRBJ2-3, with D hard to call. This CDR3 has 12 residues. CDR1 and CDR2 from the germline V gene are SGDLS and YYNGEE.

Many counts were recorded for this clonotype. This sequence joins TRBV29-1 and TRBJ2-7, with 7 bases lining up with TRBD1. CDR3 length: 13 residues. Germline lookup yields CDR1 SQVTM and CDR2 ANQGSEA. With 6 bases clipped from V and 3 bases from J, the junction kept 8 bases outside the gene matches. Here the CDR3 DNA reads TGCAGCGTAAGAGGGGGCGAAGACTACGAGCAGTACTTC. The encoded protein is CSVRGGEDYEQYF.

This clonotype occurred many times. The V call is TRBV2, the J call TRBJ1-1; D remains unclear. This CDR3 comprises 13 residues. Germline V CDR1 and CDR2: SNHLY, FYNNEI. The V end was cut by 4 bases, the J end by 1 base, with 7 bases between. The CDR3, as DNA: TGTGCCAGCAGTGTGTTGGGGAACACTGAAGCTTTCTTT. Protein: CASSVLGNTEAFF.

This clonotype was seen ten or more times. The CDR3 reads CASSQDYRANTGELFF. Here the CDR3 DNA reads TGTGCCAGCAGCCAAGATTATAGAGCGAACACCGGGGAGCTGTTTTTT. The J gene is TRBJ2-2, the V gene TRBV14; no definite D call. V was trimmed by 0 bases and J by 0 bases, leaving 8 bases between them. Germline CDR1 reads SGHDN; CDR2 reads FVKESK. This CDR3 region has 16 residues.

A remark on this clonotype: This sequence may be a read error, since a much larger clone differs from it by one base. The V gene is TRBV28, the J gene TRBJ1-1; D gene uncertain. Germline V gives CDR1 MDHEN, CDR2 SYDVKM. The CDR3 spans 10 residues. In DNA form, the CDR3 reads TGTACCAGCGTGGAAAATAAAGCTTTCTTT. Protein product: CTSVENKAFF.

Concerning this clonotype: A much larger clone lies a single base off, so this may be a read error. V is TRBV6-5 and J is TRBJ1-2; weak D call: TRBD1 (6 bases). This CDR3 is built from 13 residues. CDR1 MNHEY and CDR2 SVGAGI come from the germline V gene. This CDR3 is CASSRQANYGDTF. The CDR3 DNA sequence: TGTGCCAGCAGTCGACAGGCAAACTATGGCGACACCTTC.

Of note for this clonotype: A read error may be the cause here, since a much bigger clone is one base away. The rearrangement links TRBV6-2 or TRBV6-3 to TRBJ1-5, with D possibly TRBD1 on 5 matching bases. This CDR3 is built from 17 residues. The germline V gene has CDR1 MNHEY and CDR2 SVGEGT. As DNA, the CDR3 is TGTGCCAGCAGTTACTCGCCGGGGAAGGGGAGCAATCTGCCCCAGCATTTT. It yields the protein CASSYSPGKGSNLPQHF.

In its sample, this clonotype was seen many times. The rearrangement links TRBV28 to TRBJ2-7; D unclear. The V end was cut by 3 bases, the J end by 3 bases, with 27 bases between. Germline V gene sequence: CDR1 MDHEN, CDR2 SYDVKM. The CDR3 covers 19 residues. As DNA, the CDR3 is TGTGCCAGCAGTTTCAACCTCCCGGGCCAGTACGAAGGTTTCTACGAGCAGTACTTC. This sequence encodes CASSFNLPGQYEGFYEQYF.